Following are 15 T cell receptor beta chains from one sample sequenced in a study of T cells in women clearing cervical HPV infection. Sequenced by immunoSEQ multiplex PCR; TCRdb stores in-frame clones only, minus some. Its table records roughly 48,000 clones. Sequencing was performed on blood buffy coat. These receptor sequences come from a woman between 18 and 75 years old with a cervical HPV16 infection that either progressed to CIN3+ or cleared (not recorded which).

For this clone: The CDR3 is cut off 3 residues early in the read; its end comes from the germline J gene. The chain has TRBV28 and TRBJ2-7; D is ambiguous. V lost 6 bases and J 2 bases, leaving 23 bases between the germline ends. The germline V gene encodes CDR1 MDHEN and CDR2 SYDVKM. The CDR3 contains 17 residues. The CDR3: CASRFQTATVIAYEQYF. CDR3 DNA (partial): TGTGCCAGCAGATTCCAAACGGCAACAGTGATTGCCTACGAG.

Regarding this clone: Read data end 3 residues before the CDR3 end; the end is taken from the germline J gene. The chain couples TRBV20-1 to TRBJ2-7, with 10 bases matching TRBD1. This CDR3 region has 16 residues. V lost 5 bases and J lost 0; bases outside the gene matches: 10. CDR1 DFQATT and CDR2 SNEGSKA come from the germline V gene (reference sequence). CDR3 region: CSALRDRGFSSYEQYF. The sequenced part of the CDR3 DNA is TGCAGTGCTCTCCGGGACAGGGGATTTTCCTCCTACGAG.

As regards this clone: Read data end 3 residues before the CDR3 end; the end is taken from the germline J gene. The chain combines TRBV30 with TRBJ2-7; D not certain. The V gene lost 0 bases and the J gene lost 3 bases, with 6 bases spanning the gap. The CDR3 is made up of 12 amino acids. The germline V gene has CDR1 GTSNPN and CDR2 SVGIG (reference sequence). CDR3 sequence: CAWSVGLYEQYF. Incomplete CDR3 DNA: TGTGCCTGGAGTGTAGGCCTCTACGAG.

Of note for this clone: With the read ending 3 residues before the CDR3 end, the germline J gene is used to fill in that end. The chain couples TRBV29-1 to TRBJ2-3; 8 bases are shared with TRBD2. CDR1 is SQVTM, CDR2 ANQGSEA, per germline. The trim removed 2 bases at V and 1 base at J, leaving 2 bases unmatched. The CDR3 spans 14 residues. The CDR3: CSVERRGGTDTQYF. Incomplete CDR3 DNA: TGCAGCGTTGAAAGGCGGGGGGGCACAGATACG.

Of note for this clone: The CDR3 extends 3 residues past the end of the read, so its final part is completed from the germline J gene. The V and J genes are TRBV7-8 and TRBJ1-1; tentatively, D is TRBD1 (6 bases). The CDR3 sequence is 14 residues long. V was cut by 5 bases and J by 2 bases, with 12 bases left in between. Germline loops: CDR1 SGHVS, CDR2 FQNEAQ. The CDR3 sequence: CASSPGTSNTEAFF. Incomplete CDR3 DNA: TGTGCCAGCAGCCCTGGGACATCTAACACTGAA.

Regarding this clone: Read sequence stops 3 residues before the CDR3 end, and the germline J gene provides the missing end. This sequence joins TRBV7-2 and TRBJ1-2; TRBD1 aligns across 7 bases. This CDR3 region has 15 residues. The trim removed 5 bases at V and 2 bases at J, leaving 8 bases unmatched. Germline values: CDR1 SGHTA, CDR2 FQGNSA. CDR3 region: CASSPGSGGNYGYTF. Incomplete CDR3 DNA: TGTGCCAGCAGCCCAGGCTCAGGGGGAAACTATGGC.

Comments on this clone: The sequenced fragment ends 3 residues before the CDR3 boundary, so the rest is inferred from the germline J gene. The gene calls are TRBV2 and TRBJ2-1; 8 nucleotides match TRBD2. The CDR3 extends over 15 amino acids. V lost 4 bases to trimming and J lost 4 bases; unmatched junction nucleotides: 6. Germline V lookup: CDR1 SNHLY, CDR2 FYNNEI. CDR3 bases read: TGTGCCAGCAGTGGTGGAGTAGCGGGATACAATGAG. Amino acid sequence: CASSGGVAGYNE. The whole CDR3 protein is CASSGGVAGYNEQFF.

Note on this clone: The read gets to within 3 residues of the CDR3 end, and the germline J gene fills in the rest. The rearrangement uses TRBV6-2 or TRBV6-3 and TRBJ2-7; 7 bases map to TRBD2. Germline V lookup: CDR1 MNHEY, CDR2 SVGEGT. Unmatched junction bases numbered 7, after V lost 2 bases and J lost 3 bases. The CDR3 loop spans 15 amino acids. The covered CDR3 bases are TGTGCCAGCAGTTACGGGAGGGGACTGTTCTACGAG. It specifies CASSYGRGLFYE. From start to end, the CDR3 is CASSYGRGLFYEQYF.

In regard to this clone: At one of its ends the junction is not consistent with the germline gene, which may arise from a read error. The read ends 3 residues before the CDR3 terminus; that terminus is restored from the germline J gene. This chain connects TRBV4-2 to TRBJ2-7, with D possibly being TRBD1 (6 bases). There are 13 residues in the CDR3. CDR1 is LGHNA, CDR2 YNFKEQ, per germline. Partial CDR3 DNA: TGCGCCAGCAGCCAGGTACAGGGTTACGAG. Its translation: CASSQVQGYE. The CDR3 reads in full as CASSQVQGYEQYF.

The CDR3 reads CATSDERQSRGYTF. Incomplete CDR3 DNA: TGTGCCACCAGTGATGAACGACAATCCCGTGGC. V gene TRBV24-1 combines with J gene TRBJ1-2; D gene uncertain. With the read ending 3 residues before the CDR3 end, the germline J gene is used to fill in that end. Per the germline V gene, CDR1 is KGHDR and CDR2 is SFDVKD. Trimming took off 3 bases at V and 7 bases at J, with 14 bases between the two ends. CDR3 length equals 14 residues.

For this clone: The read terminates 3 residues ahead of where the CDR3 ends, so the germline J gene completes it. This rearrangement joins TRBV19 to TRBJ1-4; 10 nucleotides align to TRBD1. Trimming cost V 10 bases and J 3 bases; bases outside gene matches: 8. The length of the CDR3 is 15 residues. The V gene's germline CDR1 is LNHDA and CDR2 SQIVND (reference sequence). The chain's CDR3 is CAIGTGVSANEKLFF. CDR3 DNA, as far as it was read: TGTGCCATCGGGACAGGGGTCTCAGCTAATGAAAAA.

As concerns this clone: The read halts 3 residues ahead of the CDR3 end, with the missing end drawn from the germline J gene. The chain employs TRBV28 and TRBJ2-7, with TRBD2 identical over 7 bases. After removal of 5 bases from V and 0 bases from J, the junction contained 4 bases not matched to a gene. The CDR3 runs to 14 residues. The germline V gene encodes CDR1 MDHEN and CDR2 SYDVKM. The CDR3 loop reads CASSPSGSSYEQYF. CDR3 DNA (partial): TGTGCCAGCAGTCCTAGCGGAAGCTCCTACGAG.

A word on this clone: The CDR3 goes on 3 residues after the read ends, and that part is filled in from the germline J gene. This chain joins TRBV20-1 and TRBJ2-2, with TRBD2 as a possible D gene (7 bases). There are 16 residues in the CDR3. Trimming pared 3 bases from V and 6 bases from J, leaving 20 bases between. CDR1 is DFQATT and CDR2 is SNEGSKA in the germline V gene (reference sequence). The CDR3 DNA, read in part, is TGCAGTGCTAGGGGACGGAGGGAGGGGGGGGCCGGGGAG. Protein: CSARGRREGGAGE. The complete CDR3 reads CSARGRREGGAGELFF.

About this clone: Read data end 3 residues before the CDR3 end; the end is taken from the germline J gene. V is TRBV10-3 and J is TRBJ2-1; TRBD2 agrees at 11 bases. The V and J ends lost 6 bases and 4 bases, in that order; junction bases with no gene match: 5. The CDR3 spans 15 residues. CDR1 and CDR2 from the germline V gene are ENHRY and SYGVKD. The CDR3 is CAIRIGTSGYNEQFF. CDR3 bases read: TGTGCCATCAGGATCGGGACTAGCGGTTACAATGAG.

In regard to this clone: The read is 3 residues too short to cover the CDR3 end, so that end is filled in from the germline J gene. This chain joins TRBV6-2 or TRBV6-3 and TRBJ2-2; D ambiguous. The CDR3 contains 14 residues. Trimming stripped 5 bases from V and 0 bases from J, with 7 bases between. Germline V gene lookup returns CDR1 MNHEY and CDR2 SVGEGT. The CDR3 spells CASSRHTNTGELFF. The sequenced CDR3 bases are TGTGCCAGCAGTCGACATACGAACACCGGGGAG.